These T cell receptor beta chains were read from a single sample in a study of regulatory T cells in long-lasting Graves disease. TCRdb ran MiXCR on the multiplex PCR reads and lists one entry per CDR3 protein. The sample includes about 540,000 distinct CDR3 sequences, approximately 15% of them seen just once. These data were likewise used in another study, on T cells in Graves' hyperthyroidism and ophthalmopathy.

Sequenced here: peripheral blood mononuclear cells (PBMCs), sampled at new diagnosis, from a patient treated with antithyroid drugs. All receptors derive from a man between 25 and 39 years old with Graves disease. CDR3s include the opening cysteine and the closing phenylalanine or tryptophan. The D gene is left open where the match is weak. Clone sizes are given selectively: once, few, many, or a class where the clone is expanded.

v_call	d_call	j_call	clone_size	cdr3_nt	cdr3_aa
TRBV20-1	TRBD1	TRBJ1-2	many	TGCAGTGCTAGAGATCGGGGACAGGGCAACTATGGCTACACCTTC	CSARDRGQGNYGYTF
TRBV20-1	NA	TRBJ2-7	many	TGCAGTGTCAGGGGAGACACCGCCTACGAGCAGTACTTC	CSVRGDTAYEQYF
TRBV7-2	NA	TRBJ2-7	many	TGTGCCAGCAGTTTTGGAGGTCCCTACGAGCAGTACTTC	CASSFGGPYEQYF
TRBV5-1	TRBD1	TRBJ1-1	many	TGCGCCAGCAGCTTGGGAAGTGGGACAGAGTCGTCTTTCTTT	CASSLGSGTESSFF
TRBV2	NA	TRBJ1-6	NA	TGTGCCAGCAGGGAGACAGGTTTAAATTCACCCCTCCACTTT	CASRETGLNSPLHF
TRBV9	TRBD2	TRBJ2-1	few	TGTGCCAGCCGCCCCTCCCAGGGACTAGCGGAAAACAATGAGCAGTTCTTC	CASRPSQGLAENNEQFF
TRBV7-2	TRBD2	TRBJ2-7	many	TGTGCCAGCAGCGGCAGGGACCCTAGGACTAGCGGGAGAGACGAGCAGTACTTC	CASSGRDPRTSGRDEQYF
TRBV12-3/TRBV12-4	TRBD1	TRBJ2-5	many	TGTGCCAGCAGTTTACATCAGGGGGTCGGAAAAGAGACCCAGTACTTC	CASSLHQGVGKETQYF
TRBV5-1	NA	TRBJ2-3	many	TGCGCCAGCAGCTTAAGTAATGCAGATACGCAGTATTTT	CASSLSNADTQYF
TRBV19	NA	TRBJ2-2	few	TGTGCCAGTAGTATAGTAGGAGTAGGCACCGGGGAGCTGTTTTTT	CASSIVGVGTGELFF
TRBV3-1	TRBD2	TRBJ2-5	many	TGTGCCAGCAGCCCCGGACTAGCGGGAAGAGAGACCCAGTACTTC	CASSPGLAGRETQYF
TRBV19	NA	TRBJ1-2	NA	TGTGCCAGTAGGAAACGGAATGAGGGTGGTAACTATGGCTGCACCTTC	CASRKRNEGGNYGCTF
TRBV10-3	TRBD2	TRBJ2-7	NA	TGTGCCATCAGTGGGCGGGAGCGCGACGAGCAGTACTTC	CAISGRERDEQYF
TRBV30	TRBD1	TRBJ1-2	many	TGTGCCTGGAACGGACAGGGATGGTATGGCTACACCTTC	CAWNGQGWYGYTF
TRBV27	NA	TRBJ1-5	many	TGTGCCAGCAGTTCCGTGAGAGGCGGGAGCAATCAGCCCCAGCATTTT	CASSSVRGGSNQPQHF
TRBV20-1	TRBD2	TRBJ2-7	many	TGCAGTGCTAGAGGCGGGACTAGCGGGAGCTACGACGAGCAGTACTTC	CSARGGTSGSYDEQYF
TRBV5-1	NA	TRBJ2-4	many	TGCGCCAGCAGGGAGGGTACGGCCAAAAACATTCAGTACTTC	CASREGTAKNIQYF
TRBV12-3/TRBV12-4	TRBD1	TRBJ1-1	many	TGTGCCAGCACCCGACAGGGAGGTCGGACCACTGAAGCTTTCTTT	CASTRQGGRTTEAFF
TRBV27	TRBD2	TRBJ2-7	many	TGTGCCAGCAGTTGGACTAGCGGGGGATCATTCTCCTACGAGCAGTACTTC	CASSWTSGGSFSYEQYF
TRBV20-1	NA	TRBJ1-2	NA	TGCAGTGCCCCGTTGCAGCCGGCATATGGCTACACCTTC	CSAPLQPAYGYTF
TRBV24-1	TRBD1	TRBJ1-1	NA	TGTGCCACCAGTGCGGGGACAGGACAAGGATTCTTT	CATSAGTGQGFF
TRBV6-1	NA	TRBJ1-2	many	TGTGCCAGCAGCCGGACAGCCTATGGCTACACCTTC	CASSRTAYGYTF
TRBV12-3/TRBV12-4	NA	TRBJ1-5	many	TGTGCCAGCAGTTTGTCCGGGGGCCCCAGCGGTAATCAGCCCCAGCATTTT	CASSLSGGPSGNQPQHF
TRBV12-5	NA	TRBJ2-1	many	TGTGCTAGTGGTATCGGAGGGGGGGACCGGCAGTTCTTC	CASGIGGGDRQFF
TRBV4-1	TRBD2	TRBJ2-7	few	TGCGCCAGCAGCCAACTAGCGGGAGGCTCCTACGAGCAGTACTTC	CASSQLAGGSYEQYF
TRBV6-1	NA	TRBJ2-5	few	TGTGCCAGCAGCCAATTGACACCTCAGACCCGGACCCAGTACTTC	CASSQLTPQTRTQYF
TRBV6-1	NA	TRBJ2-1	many	TGTGCCAGCAGTGAAGCGTTGGGACACCTCATTGGGGGAAATGAGCAGTTCTTC	CASSEALGHLIGGNEQFF
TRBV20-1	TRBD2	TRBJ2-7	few	TGCAGTGCTAGGCCCCGGACTAGCGGGAGGGTCTACGAGCAGTACTTC	CSARPRTSGRVYEQYF
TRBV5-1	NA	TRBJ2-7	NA	TGCGCCAGCAGCAAACTGGACTCCTACGAGCAGTACTTC	CASSKLDSYEQYF
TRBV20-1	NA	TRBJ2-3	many	TGCAGTGCTAGGTCTGGGCGCGCCGGGCCTATACACGATACGCAGTATTTT	CSARSGRAGPIHDTQYF
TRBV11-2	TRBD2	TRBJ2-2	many	TGTGCCAGCAGCTTGCTAGCGGGATACATCGGGGAGCTGTTTTTT	CASSLLAGYIGELFF
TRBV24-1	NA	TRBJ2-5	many	TGTGCCACCAGTGACCCGACAGTTCAAGAGACCCAGTACTTC	CATSDPTVQETQYF
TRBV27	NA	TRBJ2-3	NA	TGTGCCAGCAGTTTAGACGGGACTAGCACAGATACGCAGTATTTT	CASSLDGTSTDTQYF
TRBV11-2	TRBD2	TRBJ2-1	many	TGTGCCAGCAGCATCAGACTAGCGGGGCTCTACAATGAGCAGTTCTTC	CASSIRLAGLYNEQFF
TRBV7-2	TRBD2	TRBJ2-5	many	TGTGCCAGCAGCTTAGACGGGAGGAGGCAAGAGACCCAGTACTTC	CASSLDGRRQETQYF
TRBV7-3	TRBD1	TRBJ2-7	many	TGTGCCAGCAGCTTAACGACAGGGGCGTACGAGCAGTACTTC	CASSLTTGAYEQYF
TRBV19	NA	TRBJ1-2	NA	TGTGCCAGTAGTTGGTGGGCTTCTACCTATGGCTACACCTTC	CASSWWASTYGYTF
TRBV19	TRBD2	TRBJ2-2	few	TGTGCCAGCTATGAAGCGGGAGGGCCGACCGGGGAGCTGTTTTTT	CASYEAGGPTGELFF
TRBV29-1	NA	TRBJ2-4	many	TGCAGCGGCCTGGGGGGCCTCGCCAAAAACATTCAGTACTTC	CSGLGGLAKNIQYF
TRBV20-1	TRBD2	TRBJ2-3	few	TGCAGTGCTAGTCCCACTGGACTAGGTGAGACAGATACGCAGTATTTT	CSASPTGLGETDTQYF
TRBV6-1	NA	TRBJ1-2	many	TGTGCCAGCAGTGCGACAGGCGGGGGCTACACCTTC	CASSATGGGYTF
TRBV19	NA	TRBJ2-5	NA	TGTGCCAGTAGTATGTTGGCCCCTGGAGAGACCCAGTACTTC	CASSMLAPGETQYF
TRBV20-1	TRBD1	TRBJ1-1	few	TGCAGTGCTAGAGATCGGGGACAGGGGGCCAAAGTCCCAAGTGCTTTCTTT	CSARDRGQGAKVPSAFF
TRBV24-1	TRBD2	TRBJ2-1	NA	TGTGCCACCGCCCAAAGCGCGGGGGGCAACAATGAGCAGTTCTTC	CATAQSAGGNNEQFF
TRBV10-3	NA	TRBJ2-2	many	TGTGCCATCAGTGAGTCGCGCACGACGGCCTCGGACGGGGAGCTGTTTTTT	CAISESRTTASDGELFF
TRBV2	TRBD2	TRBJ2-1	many	TGTGCCAGCAGACCCATAGCGGGAGAGTACAATGAGCAGTTCTTC	CASRPIAGEYNEQFF
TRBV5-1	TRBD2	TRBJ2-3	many	TGCGCCAGCAGCTTCGGCCGCGGGGGGTCCCATACGCAGTATTTT	CASSFGRGGSHTQYF
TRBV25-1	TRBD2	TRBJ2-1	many	TGTGCCAGCAGTGATAGTTTGGGTAGCGGGAGGGCCTCCTACAATGAGCAGTTCTTC	CASSDSLGSGRASYNEQFF